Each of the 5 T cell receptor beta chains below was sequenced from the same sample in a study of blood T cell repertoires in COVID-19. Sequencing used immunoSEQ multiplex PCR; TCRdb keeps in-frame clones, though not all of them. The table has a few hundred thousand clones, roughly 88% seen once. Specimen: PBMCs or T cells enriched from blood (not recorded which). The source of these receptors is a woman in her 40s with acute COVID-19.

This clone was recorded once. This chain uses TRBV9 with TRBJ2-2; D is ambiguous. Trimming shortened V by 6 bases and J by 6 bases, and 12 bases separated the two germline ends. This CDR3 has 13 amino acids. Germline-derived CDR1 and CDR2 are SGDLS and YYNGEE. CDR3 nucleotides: TGTGCCAGCACTGACCGGGTCGCCGGGGAGCTGTTTTTT. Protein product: CASTDRVAGELFF.

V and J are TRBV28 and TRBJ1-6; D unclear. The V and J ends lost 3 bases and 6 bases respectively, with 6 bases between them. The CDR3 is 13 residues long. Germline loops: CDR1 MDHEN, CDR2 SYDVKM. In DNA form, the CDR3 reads TGTGCCAGCAGTTTCGGGTTTAATTCACCCCTCCACTTT. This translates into CASSFGFNSPLHF.

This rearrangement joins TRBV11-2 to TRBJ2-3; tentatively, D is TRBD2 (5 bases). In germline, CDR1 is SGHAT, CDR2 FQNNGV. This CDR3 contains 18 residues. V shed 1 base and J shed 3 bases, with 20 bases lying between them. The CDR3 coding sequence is TGTGCCAGCAGCTTAGGGGCGGCCGGGATTGAATGGACAGATACGCAGTATTTT. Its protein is CASSLGAAGIEWTDTQYF.

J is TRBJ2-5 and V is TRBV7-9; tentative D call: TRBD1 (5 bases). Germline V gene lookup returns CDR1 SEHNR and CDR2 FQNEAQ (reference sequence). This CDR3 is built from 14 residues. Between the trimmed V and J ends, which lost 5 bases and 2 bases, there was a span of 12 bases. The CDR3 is CASSPPGFQETQYF. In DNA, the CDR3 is TGTGCCAGCAGCCCCCCAGGGTTTCAAGAGACCCAGTACTTC.

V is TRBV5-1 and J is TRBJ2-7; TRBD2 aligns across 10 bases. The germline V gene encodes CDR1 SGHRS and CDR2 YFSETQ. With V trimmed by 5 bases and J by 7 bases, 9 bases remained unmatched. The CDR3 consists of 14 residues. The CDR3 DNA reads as TGCGCCAGCAGATATCTAGCGGGAGTTGGAGAGCAGTACTTC. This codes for CASRYLAGVGEQYF.